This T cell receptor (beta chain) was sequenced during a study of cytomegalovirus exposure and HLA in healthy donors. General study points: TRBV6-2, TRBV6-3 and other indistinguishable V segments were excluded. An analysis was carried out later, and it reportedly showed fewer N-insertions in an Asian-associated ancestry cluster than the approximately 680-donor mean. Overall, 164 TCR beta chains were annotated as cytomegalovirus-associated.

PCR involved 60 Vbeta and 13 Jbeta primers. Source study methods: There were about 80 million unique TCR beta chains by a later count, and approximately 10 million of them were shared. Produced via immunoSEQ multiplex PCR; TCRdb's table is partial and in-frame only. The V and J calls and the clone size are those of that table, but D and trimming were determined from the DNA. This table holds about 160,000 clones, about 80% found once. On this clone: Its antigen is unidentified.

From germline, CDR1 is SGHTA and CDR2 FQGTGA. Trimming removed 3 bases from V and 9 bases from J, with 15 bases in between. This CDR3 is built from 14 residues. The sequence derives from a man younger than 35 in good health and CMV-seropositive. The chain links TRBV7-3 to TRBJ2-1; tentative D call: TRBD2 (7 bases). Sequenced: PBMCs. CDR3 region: CASSFAGGAGEQFF. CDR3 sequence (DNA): TGTGCCAGCAGCTTCGCTGGGGGGGCTGGTGAGCAGTTCTTC.